This TCR beta chain derives from a study of beta chain features in type 1 diabetes. General observations from the study: Within patients, naive, central memory and Treg TCRB repertoires seemed more similar than within healthy donors.

V was pared by 5 bases and J by 4 bases, with 7 bases of the junction left unmatched. Germline CDR1 is MDHEN and CDR2 is SYDVKM. This CDR3 comprises 15 residues. CD45RO/CCR7/CD25/CD127/CD95/CD27 sorting isolated CD4+ naive, central memory, regulatory and stem cell-like memory cells. This clone appeared many times. The target antigen is unknown. Since all of the isolated RNA was reverse transcribed, expressed TCRB transcripts were what got sequenced. Some clones are missing from TCRdb's copy, which holds only in-frame ones; the method was immunoSEQ multiplex PCR. The sample lists 300,000 to 350,000 clones, less than 9.5% occurring once.

Source material: central memory CD4+ T cells from blood. The source is a woman aged 18-35 years in good health. V usage is TRBV28 and J usage is TRBJ2-3; 9 bases are shared with TRBD2. The CDR3 nucleotides are TGTGCCAGCAGTAAAGCGGGAGGAGGGGCAGATACGCAGTATTTT. Its translation is CASSKAGGGADTQYF. The whole variable domain, filled in from reference TRBV28 and TRBJ2-3, reads DVKVTQSSRYLVKRTGEKVFLECVQDMDHENMFWYRQDPGLGLRLIYFSYDVKMKEKGDIPEGYSVSREKKERFSLILESASTNQTSMYLCASSKAGGGADTQYFGPGTRLTVL.